This is a list of T cell receptor beta chains from one sample in a study of regulatory T cells in long-lasting Graves disease. From the multiplex PCR reads, TCRdb called clonotypes with MiXCR, one entry per CDR3 protein. This sample carries roughly 490,000 distinct CDR3 sequences, approximately 22% of them seen once, and the ten largest clones take over 10%. The starting material was peripheral blood mononuclear cells (PBMCs), obtained when the disease was refractory, from a patient treated with antithyroid drugs. Receptors originate from a female donor with Graves disease. Both conserved end residues are part of each CDR3. Each record gives: CDR3 length, V gene, D gene, J gene, clone size, CDR3 protein, CDR3 DNA. D genes are given only for firm matches. Part of the rows lack a size; the others show once, few, many or a class for expanded clones.

len: 14
v_gene: TRBV27
d_gene: NA
j_gene: TRBJ2-5
abundance: few
CDR3aa: CASSYSGDGETQYF
CDR3nt: TGTGCCAGCAGCTATTCGGGGGACGGGGAGACCCAGTACTTC

len: 15
v_gene: TRBV7-2
d_gene: TRBD1
j_gene: TRBJ1-1
abundance: few
CDR3aa: CASSLRGTGGLEAFF
CDR3nt: TGTGCCAGCAGCTTAAGAGGGACAGGGGGACTTGAAGCTTTCTTT

len: 18
v_gene: TRBV7-8
d_gene: NA
j_gene: TRBJ2-6
abundance: many
CDR3aa: CASSLGWGRSGGANVLTF
CDR3nt: TGTGCCAGCAGCTTAGGGTGGGGTAGGAGTGGTGGGGCCAACGTCCTGACTTTC

len: 15
v_gene: TRBV9
d_gene: TRBD1
j_gene: TRBJ2-5
abundance: few
CDR3aa: CASSVPGTGRETQYF
CDR3nt: TGTGCCAGCAGCGTACCAGGGACAGGGAGGGAGACCCAGTACTTC

len: 17
v_gene: TRBV7-9
d_gene: TRBD2
j_gene: TRBJ2-5
abundance: few
CDR3aa: CASSLMGLAGVKETQYF
CDR3nt: TGTGCCAGCAGCTTAATGGGACTAGCGGGAGTGAAAGAGACCCAGTACTTC

len: 13
v_gene: TRBV19
d_gene: NA
j_gene: TRBJ1-1
abundance: few
CDR3aa: CASSEYGNTEAFF
CDR3nt: TGTGCCAGTAGTGAGTATGGAAACACTGAAGCTTTCTTT

len: 18
v_gene: TRBV4-3
d_gene: TRBD2
j_gene: TRBJ2-5
abundance: NA
CDR3aa: CASSQGMTRGGRVETQYF
CDR3nt: TGCGCCAGCAGCCAAGGCATGACGCGGGGGGGCCGGGTGGAGACCCAGTACTTC

len: 15
v_gene: TRBV20-1
d_gene: NA
j_gene: TRBJ1-5
abundance: many
CDR3aa: CSAILGGAPQEPQHF
CDR3nt: TGCAGTGCTATCCTCGGGGGGGCTCCGCAAGAGCCCCAGCATTTT

len: 17
v_gene: TRBV14
d_gene: NA
j_gene: TRBJ1-3
abundance: NA
CDR3aa: CASSQQLTGGSGNTIYF
CDR3nt: TGTGCCAGCAGCCAACAACTAACCGGGGGATCTGGAAACACCATATATTTT

len: 17
v_gene: TRBV6-2/TRBV6-3
d_gene: NA
j_gene: TRBJ1-1
abundance: many
CDR3aa: CASSSPAPGTVNTEAFF
CDR3nt: TGTGCCAGCAGTTCCCCGGCCCCGGGGACGGTGAACACTGAAGCTTTCTTT

len: 11
v_gene: TRBV30
d_gene: NA
j_gene: TRBJ2-7
abundance: NA
CDR3aa: CAWRGGNEQYF
CDR3nt: TGTGCCTGGAGAGGAGGGAACGAGCAGTACTTC

len: 14
v_gene: TRBV28
d_gene: NA
j_gene: TRBJ1-2
abundance: many
CDR3aa: CASSLEGPYYGYTF
CDR3nt: TGTGCCAGCAGTTTGGAAGGGCCCTACTATGGCTACACCTTC

len: 13
v_gene: TRBV7-2
d_gene: NA
j_gene: TRBJ2-7
abundance: many
CDR3aa: CASSLVFVDEQYF
CDR3nt: TGTGCCAGCAGCTTAGTGTTTGTGGACGAGCAGTACTTC

len: 14
v_gene: TRBV6-1
d_gene: NA
j_gene: TRBJ1-1
abundance: many
CDR3aa: CASRPAVENTEAFF
CDR3nt: TGTGCCAGCAGGCCAGCCGTAGAGAATACTGAAGCTTTCTTT

len: 13
v_gene: TRBV10-3
d_gene: NA
j_gene: TRBJ2-7
abundance: NA
CDR3aa: CAISPTGIYEQYF
CDR3nt: TGTGCCATCAGCCCTACAGGGATCTACGAGCAGTACTTC

len: 14
v_gene: TRBV28
d_gene: NA
j_gene: TRBJ2-7
abundance: many
CDR3aa: CASSHQGATYEQYF
CDR3nt: TGTGCCAGCTCTCACCAGGGCGCAACCTACGAGCAGTACTTC

len: 15
v_gene: TRBV9
d_gene: NA
j_gene: TRBJ1-2
abundance: few
CDR3aa: CASSPYPPEFYGYTF
CDR3nt: TGTGCCAGCAGCCCGTATCCTCCCGAGTTCTATGGCTACACCTTC